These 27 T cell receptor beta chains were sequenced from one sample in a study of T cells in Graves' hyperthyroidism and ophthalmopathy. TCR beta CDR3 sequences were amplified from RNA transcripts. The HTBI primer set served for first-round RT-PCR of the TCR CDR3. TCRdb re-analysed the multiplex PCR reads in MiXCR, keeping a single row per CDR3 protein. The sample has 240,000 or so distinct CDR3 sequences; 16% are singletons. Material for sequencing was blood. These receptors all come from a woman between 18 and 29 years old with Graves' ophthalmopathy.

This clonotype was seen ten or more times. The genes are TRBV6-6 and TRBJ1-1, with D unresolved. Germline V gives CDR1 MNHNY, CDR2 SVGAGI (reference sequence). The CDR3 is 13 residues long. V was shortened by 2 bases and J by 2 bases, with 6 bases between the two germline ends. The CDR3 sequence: CASSYRSNTEAFF. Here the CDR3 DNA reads TGTGCCAGCAGTTACAGGAGCAACACTGAAGCTTTCTTT.

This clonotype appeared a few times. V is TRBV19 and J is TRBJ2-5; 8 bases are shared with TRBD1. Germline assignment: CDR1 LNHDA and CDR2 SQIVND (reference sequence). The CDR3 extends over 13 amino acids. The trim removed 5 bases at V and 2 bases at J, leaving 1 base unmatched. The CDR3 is CASSGTGQETQYF. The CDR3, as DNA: TGTGCCAGTAGTGGGACAGGACAAGAGACCCAGTACTTC.

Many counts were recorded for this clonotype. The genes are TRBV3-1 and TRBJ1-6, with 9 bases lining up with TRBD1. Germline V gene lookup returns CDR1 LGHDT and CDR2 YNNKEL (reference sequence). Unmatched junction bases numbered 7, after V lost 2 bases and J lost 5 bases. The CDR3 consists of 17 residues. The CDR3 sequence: CASSQKTGTGHNSPLHF. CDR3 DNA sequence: TGTGCCAGCAGCCAAAAGACGGGGACAGGGCATAATTCACCCCTCCACTTT.

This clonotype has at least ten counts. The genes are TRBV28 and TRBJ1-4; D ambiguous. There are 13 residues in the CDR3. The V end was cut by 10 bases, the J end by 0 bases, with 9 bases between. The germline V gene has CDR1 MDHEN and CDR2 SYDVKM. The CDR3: CAIGRATNEKLFF. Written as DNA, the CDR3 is TGTGCCATAGGACGGGCAACTAATGAAAAACTGTTTTTT.

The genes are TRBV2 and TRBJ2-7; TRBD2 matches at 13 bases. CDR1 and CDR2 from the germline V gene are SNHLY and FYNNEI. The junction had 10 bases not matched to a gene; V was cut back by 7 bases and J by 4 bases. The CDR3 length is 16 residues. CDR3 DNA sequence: TGTGCCAGCATCCCACCGGGACTAGCGGGGCGTTACGAGCAGTACTTC. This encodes CASIPPGLAGRYEQYF.

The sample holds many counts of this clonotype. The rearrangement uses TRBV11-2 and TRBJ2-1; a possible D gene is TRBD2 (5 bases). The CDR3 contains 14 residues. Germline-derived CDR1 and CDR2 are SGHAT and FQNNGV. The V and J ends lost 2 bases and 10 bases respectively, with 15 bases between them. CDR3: CASSLWELAKEQFF. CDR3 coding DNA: TGTGCCAGCAGCTTATGGGAGTTGGCTAAAGAGCAGTTCTTC. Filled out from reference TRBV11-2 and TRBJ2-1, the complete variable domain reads EAGVAQSPRYKIIEKRQSVAFWCNPISGHATLYWYQQILGQGPKLLIQFQNNGVVDDSQLPKDRFSAERLKGVDSTLKIQPAKLEDSAVYLCASSLWELAKEQFFGPGTRLTVL.

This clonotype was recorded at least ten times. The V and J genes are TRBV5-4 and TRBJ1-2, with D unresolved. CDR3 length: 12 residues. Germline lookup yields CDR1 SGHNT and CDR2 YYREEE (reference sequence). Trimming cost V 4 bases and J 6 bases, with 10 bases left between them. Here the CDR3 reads CASSRAGHGYTF. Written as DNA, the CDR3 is TGTGCCAGCAGCCGGGCAGGCCATGGCTACACCTTC.

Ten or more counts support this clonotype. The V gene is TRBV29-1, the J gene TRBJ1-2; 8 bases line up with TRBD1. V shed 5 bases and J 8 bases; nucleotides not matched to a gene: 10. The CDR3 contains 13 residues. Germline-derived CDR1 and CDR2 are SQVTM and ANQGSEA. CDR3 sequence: CSVYRGTAGGYTF. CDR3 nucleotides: TGCAGCGTTTACAGGGGGACGGCCGGGGGCTACACCTTC.

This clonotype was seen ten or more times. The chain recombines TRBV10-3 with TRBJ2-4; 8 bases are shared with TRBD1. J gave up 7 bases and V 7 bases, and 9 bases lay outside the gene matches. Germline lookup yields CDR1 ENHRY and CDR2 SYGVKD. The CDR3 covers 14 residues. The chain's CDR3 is CAINKGGQGNIQYF. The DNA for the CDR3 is TGTGCCATCAACAAGGGAGGACAGGGCAACATTCAGTACTTC.

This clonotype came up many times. The CDR3 coding sequence is TGTGCCAGCAGCTTAACCCCCAAAAACATTCAGTACTTC. It codes for CASSLTPKNIQYF. The V call is TRBV7-2, the J call TRBJ2-4; no definite D call. This CDR3 spans 13 amino acids. In germline, CDR1 is SGHTA, CDR2 FQGNSA. The V gene lost 2 bases and the J gene lost 2 bases, with 4 bases spanning the gap. Filled out from reference TRBV7-2 and TRBJ2-4, the complete variable domain reads GAGVSQSPSNKVTEKGKDVELRCDPISGHTALYWYRQSLGQGLEFLIYFQGNSAPDKSGLPSDRFSAERTGGSVSTLTIQRTQQEDSAVYLCASSLTPKNIQYFGAGTRLSVL.

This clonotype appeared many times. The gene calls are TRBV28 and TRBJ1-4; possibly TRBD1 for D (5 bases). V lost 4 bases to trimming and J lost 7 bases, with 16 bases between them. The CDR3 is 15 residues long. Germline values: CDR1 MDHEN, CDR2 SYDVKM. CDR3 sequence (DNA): TGTGCCAGCAGTTCCTGGGGCGAGGGTAGTGAAAAACTGTTTTTT. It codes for CASSSWGEGSEKLFF.

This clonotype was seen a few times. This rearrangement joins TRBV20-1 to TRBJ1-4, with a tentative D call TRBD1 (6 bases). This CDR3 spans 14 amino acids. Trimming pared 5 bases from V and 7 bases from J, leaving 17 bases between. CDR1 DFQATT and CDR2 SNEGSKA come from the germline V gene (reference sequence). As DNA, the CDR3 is TGCAGTGCTTTCTTGTCAGGAGGGGGTGAAAAACTGTTTTTT. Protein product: CSAFLSGGGEKLFF.

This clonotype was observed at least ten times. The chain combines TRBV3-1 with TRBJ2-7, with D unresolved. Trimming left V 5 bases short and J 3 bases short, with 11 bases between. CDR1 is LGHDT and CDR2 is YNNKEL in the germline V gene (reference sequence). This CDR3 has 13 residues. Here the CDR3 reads CASSVRTDYEQYF. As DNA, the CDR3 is TGTGCCAGCAGCGTACGGACGGACTACGAGCAGTACTTC.

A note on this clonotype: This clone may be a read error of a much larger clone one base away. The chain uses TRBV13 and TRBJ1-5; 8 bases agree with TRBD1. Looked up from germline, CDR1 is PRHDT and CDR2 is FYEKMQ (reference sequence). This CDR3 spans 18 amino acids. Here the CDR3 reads CASSTRTGLHYSSQPQHF. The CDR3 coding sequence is TGTGCCAGCAGCACCCGGACAGGGCTCCACTATAGCAGTCAGCCCCAGCATTTT.

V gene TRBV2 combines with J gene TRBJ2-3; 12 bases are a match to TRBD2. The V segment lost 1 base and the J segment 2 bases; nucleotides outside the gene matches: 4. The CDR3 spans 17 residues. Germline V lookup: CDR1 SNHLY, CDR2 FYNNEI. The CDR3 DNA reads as TGTGCCAGCAGTGAAGGACTAGCGGGAGTAAACACAGATACGCAGTATTTT. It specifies CASSEGLAGVNTDTQYF.

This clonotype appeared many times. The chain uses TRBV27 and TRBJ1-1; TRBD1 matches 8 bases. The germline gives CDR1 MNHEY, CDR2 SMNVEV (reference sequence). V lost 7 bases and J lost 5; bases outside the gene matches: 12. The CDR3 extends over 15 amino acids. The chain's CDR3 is CASTLSNRGSTEAFF. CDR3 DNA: TGTGCCAGCACATTATCAAACAGGGGGTCAACTGAAGCTTTCTTT.

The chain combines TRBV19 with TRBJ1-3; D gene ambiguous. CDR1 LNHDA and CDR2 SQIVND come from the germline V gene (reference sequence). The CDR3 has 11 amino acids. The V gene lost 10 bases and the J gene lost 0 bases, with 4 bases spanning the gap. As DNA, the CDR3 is TGTGCCACCGGCTCTGGAAACACCATATATTTT. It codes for CATGSGNTIYF.

CDR3 nucleotide sequence: TGTGCCAGCAGTTACTCGTCACCGGATGGGAAGGTAGCTTTCTTT. Amino acids: CASSYSSPDGKVAFF. The chain combines TRBV6-5 with TRBJ1-1; the D is unclear. The germline V and J ends were trimmed by 0 bases and 10 bases, with 18 bases remaining between them. The CDR3 is 15 amino acids. Germline lookup yields CDR1 MNHEY and CDR2 SVGAGI.

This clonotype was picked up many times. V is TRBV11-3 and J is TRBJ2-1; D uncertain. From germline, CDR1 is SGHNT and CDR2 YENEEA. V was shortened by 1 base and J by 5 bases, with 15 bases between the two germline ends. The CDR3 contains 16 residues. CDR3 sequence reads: CASSLGRATPDNEQFF. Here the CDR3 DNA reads TGTGCCAGCAGCTTAGGTAGGGCTACCCCAGACAATGAGCAGTTCTTC.

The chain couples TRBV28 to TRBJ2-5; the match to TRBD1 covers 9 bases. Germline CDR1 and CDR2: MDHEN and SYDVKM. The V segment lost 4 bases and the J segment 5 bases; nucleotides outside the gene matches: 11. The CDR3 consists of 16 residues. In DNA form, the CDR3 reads TGTGCCAGCAGTTCTCTCGGGACAGGGTTTGGTGAGACCCAGTACTTC. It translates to CASSSLGTGFGETQYF.

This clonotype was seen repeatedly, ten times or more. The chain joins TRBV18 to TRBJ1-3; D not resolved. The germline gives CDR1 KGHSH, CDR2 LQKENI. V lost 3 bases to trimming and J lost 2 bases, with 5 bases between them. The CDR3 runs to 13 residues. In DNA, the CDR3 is TGTGCCAGCTCACCGACTGCTGGAAACACCATATATTTT. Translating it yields CASSPTAGNTIYF.

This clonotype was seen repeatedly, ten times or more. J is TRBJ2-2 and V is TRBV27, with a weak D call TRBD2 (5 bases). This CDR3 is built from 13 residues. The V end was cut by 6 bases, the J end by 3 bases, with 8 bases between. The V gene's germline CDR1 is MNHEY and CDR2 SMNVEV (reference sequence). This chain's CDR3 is CASRRGYTGELFF. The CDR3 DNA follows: TGTGCCAGCAGACGAGGGTACACCGGGGAGCTGTTTTTT.

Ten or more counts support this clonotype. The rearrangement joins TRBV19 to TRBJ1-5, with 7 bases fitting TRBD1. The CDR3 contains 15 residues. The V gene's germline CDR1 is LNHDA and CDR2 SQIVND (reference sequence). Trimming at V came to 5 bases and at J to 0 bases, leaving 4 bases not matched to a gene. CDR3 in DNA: TGTGCCAGTAGTCCCCAGGGGGTTAGCAATCAGCCCCAGCATTTT. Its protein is CASSPQGVSNQPQHF. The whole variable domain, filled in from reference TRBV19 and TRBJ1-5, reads DGGITQSPKYLFRKEGQNVTLSCEQNLNHDAMYWYRQDPGQGLRLIYYSQIVNDFQKGDIAEGYSVSREKKESFPLTVTSAQKNPTAFYLCASSPQGVSNQPQHFGDGTRLSIL.

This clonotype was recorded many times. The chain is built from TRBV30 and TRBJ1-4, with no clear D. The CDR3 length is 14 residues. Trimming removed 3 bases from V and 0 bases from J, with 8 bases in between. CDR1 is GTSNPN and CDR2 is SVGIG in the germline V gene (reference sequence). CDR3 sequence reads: CAWSRPPTNEKLFF. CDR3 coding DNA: TGTGCCTGGAGCAGACCGCCAACTAATGAAAAACTGTTTTTT.

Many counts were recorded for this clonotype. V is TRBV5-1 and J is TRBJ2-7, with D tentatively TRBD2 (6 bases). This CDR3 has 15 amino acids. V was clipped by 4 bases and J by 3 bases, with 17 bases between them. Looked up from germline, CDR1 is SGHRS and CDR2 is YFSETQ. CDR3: CASSHGTGSGYEQYF. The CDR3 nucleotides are TGCGCCAGCAGCCACGGGACTGGAAGCGGCTACGAGCAGTACTTC.

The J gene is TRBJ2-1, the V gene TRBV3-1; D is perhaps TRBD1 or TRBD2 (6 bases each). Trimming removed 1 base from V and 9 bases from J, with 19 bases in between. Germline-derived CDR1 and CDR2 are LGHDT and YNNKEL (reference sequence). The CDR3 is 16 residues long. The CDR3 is CASSQVGGPLHSEQFF. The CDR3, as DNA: TGTGCCAGCAGCCAAGTAGGGGGGCCACTACATAGTGAGCAGTTCTTC.

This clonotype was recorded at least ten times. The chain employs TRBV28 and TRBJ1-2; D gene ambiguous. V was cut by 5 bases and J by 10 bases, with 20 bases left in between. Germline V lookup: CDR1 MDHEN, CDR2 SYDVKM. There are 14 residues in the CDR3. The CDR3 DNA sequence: TGTGCCAGCAGTAGAGAGGGCAGCACCTGGGACTACACCTTC. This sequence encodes CASSREGSTWDYTF.